The TCR beta chain under discussion was sequenced for a study of cytomegalovirus exposure and HLA in healthy donors. In the PCR, 60 Vbeta and 13 Jbeta primers were used. The assay was immunoSEQ multiplex PCR, and TCRdb's table has in-frame clones only and misses some. The table includes around 170,000 clones, around 85% detected once. Study-level results: Some V segments, including TRBV6-2 and TRBV6-3, were excluded as indistinguishable. It was reported that TCR beta sequences correctly inferred the HLA-A and HLA-B alleles for most subjects. The dataset shows that most TCR sequences were rare, while some public TCRs occurred in many donors.

Details on this clone: What it recognizes is unknown.

Germline V lookup: CDR1 SGHTA, CDR2 FQGNSA. J gave up 2 bases and V 5 bases, and 6 bases lay outside the gene matches. CDR3 size: 17 residues. This rearrangement joins TRBV7-2 to TRBJ2-5, with 15 nucleotides matching TRBD2. Sequenced: PBMCs. The sequence was obtained from a man aged 50 to 59 in good health and CMV-seronegative. In DNA, the CDR3 is TGTGCCAGCAGCACCGGACTAGCGGGGGGGAGACAAGAGACCCAGTACTTC. It codes for CASSTGLAGGRQETQYF. Supplemented by reference TRBV7-2 and TRBJ2-5, the full variable domain reads GAGVSQSPSNKVTEKGKDVELRCDPISGHTALYWYRQSLGQGLEFLIYFQGNSAPDKSGLPSDRFSAERTGGSVSTLTIQRTQQEDSAVYLCASSTGLAGGRQETQYFGPGTRLLVL.